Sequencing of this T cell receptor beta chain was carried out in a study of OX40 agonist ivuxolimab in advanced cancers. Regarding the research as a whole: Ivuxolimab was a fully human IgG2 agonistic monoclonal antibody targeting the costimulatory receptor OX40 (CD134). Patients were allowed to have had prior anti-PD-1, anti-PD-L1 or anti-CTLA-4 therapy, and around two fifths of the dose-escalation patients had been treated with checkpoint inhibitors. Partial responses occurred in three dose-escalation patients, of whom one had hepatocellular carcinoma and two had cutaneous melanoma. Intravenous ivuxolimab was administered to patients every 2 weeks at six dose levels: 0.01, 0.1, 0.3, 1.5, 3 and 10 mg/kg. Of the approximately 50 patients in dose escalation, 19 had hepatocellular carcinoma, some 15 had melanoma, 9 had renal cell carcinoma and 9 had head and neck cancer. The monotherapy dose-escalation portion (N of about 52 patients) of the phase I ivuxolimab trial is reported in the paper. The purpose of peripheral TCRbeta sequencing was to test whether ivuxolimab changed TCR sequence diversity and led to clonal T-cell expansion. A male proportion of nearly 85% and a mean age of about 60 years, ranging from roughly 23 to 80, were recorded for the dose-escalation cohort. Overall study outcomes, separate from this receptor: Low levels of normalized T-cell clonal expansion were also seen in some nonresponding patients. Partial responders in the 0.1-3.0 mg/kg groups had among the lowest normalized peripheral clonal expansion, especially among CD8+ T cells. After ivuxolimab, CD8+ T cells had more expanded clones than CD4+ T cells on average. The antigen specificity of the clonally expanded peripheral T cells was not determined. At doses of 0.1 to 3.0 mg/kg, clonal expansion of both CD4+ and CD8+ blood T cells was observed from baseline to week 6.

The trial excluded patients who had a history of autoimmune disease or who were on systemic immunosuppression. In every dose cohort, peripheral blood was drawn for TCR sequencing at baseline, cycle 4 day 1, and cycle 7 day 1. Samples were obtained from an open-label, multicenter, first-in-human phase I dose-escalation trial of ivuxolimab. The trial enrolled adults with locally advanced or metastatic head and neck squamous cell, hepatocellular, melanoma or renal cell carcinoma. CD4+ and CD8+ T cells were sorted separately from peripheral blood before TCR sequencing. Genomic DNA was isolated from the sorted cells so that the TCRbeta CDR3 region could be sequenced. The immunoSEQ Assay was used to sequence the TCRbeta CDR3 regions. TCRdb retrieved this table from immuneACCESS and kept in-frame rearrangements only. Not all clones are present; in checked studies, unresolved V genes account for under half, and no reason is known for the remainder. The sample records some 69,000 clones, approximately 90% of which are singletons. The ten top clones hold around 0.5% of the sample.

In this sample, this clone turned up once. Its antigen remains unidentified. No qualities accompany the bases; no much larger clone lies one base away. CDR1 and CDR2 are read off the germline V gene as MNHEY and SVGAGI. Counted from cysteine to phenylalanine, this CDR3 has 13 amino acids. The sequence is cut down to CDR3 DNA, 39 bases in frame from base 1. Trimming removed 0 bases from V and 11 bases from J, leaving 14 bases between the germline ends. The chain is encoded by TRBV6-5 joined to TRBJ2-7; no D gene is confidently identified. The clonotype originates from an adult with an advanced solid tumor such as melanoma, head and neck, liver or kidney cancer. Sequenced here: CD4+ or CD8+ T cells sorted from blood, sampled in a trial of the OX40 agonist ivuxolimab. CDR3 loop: CASSYSMRTPEYF. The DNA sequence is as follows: TGTGCCAGCAGTTACTCGATGCGGACCCCGGAGTACTTC.